The 28 T cell receptor beta chains given below trace back to one sample, sequenced in a study of blood T cell repertoires in COVID-19. Sequencing was performed with immunoSEQ multiplex PCR; in TCRdb, only in-frame clones are kept and a portion is missing. The sample includes approximately 170,000 clones, less than 90% of them seen just once. The specimen was peripheral blood. These receptors were obtained from a woman in her 70s with COVID-19, enrolled during active disease.

This chain connects TRBV10-2 to TRBJ2-3, with 7 positions matching TRBD2. V gave up 8 bases and J gave up 8 bases; unmatched junction bases: 7. Germline V gives CDR1 WSHSY, CDR2 SAAADI. The CDR3 consists of 12 residues. The CDR3 sequence is CASVGGSGTQYF. The CDR3 bases are TGCGCCAGCGTGGGGGGGTCAGGTACGCAGTATTTT.

The rearrangement uses TRBV6-1 and TRBJ1-5; no clear D gene. The CDR3 totals 11 residues. V was trimmed by 2 bases and J by 9 bases, leaving 5 bases between them. The V gene's germline CDR1 is MNHNS and CDR2 SASEGT. CDR3 region: CASSETGPQHF. CDR3 DNA sequence: TGTGCCAGCAGTGAAACTGGGCCCCAGCATTTT.

The V gene is TRBV30, the J gene TRBJ1-2; D uncertain. V was clipped by 1 base and J by 2 bases, with 11 bases between them. This CDR3 is 14 amino acids long. The germline V gene encodes CDR1 GTSNPN and CDR2 SVGIG (reference sequence). CDR3 sequence: CAWSGQVLNYGYTF. CDR3 nucleotide sequence: TGTGCCTGGAGTGGTCAGGTTCTAAACTATGGCTACACCTTC.

The chain employs TRBV25-1 and TRBJ1-5, with TRBD1 matching 8 bases. This CDR3 is 15 amino acids long. CDR1 and CDR2 from the germline V gene are MGHDK and SYGVNS. After removal of 9 bases from V and 6 bases from J, the junction contained 13 bases not matched to a gene. The CDR3: CASQGALGEGQPQHF. DNA of the CDR3: TGTGCCAGTCAGGGGGCACTGGGGGAGGGTCAGCCCCAGCATTTT. The full variable domain, rest sourced from reference TRBV25-1 and TRBJ1-5, is EADIYQTPRYLVIGTGKKITLECSQTMGHDKMYWYQQDPGMELHLIHYSYGVNSTEKGDLSSESTVSRIRTEHFPLTLESARPSHTSQYLCASQGALGEGQPQHFGDGTRLSIL.

The chain is built from TRBV6-5 and TRBJ1-1; the D gene is possibly TRBD1 (6 bases). This CDR3 comprises 14 residues. Germline assignment: CDR1 MNHEY and CDR2 SVGAGI. V was shortened by 5 bases and J by 2 bases, with 12 bases between the two germline ends. The CDR3, as DNA: TGTGCCAGCAGTCAAAGACAGGCAAACACTGAAGCTTTCTTT. Translation: CASSQRQANTEAFF.

The V call is TRBV28, the J call TRBJ1-1; D perhaps matches TRBD1 (5 bases). CDR1 and CDR2 (germline): MDHEN, SYDVKM. Trimming removed 2 bases from V and 1 base from J, with 8 bases in between. The length of the CDR3 is 14 residues. The chain's CDR3 is CASSLVGENTEAFF. For the CDR3, the DNA is TGTGCCAGCAGTTTAGTAGGGGAGAACACTGAAGCTTTCTTT.

This clone was seen a few times. The chain recombines TRBV2 with TRBJ1-6, with TRBD1 matching 7 bases. Per germline, CDR1 SNHLY and CDR2 FYNNEI. Germline trimming cut 6 bases from V and 14 bases from J; bases unmatched to any gene: 7. This CDR3 comprises 12 residues. The chain's CDR3 is CASRGDSQTLHF. The DNA for the CDR3 is TGTGCCAGCAGGGGGGACAGCCAAACCCTCCACTTT.

This chain joins TRBV2 and TRBJ1-6, with TRBD1 matching 7 bases. Germline lookup yields CDR1 SNHLY and CDR2 FYNNEI. The CDR3 sequence is 17 residues long. Losses at the gene ends were 4 bases for V and 7 bases for J; bases not matched to a gene: 13. CDR3: CASSGRDSRMKNSPLHF. The CDR3 DNA follows: TGTGCCAGCAGTGGTCGGGACAGCCGAATGAAGAATTCACCCCTCCACTTT.

The chain combines TRBV5-1 with TRBJ1-5; D perhaps matches TRBD1 (6 bases). V lost 5 bases and J lost 5, with 11 bases in between. The CDR3 totals 13 residues. The germline gives CDR1 SGHRS, CDR2 YFSETQ. The CDR3 sequence: CASRVGADQPQHF. DNA of the CDR3: TGCGCCAGCAGGGTGGGGGCAGATCAGCCCCAGCATTTT.

This chain uses TRBV28 with TRBJ1-6; a possible D gene is TRBD1 (6 bases). The CDR3 length is 14 residues. The ends were cut back, 3 bases at V and 6 bases at J, with 9 bases in the middle. The germline CDR1 and CDR2 sequences are MDHEN and SYDVKM. The DNA of the CDR3 is TGTGCCAGCAGTTTGGCGGGGGCTAATTCACCCCTCCACTTT. Its protein is CASSLAGANSPLHF.

This clone occurred once. The chain is built from TRBV3-1 (or the pseudogene TRBV3-2) and TRBJ1-2; possibly TRBD1 for D (5 bases). Germline assignment: CDR1 LGHDT and CDR2 YNNKEL (reference sequence). This CDR3 has 14 residues. The V end lost 3 bases, the J end lost 3 bases, and 11 bases lay between the germline ends. The CDR3 region has the DNA TGTGCCAGCAGCCACCGGACACCTTACTATGGCTACACCTTC. This gives the protein CASSHRTPYYGYTF.

The V and J genes are TRBV30 and TRBJ2-7; 7 positions agree with TRBD1. Looked up from germline, CDR1 is GTSNPN and CDR2 is SVGIG (reference sequence). The trim removed 1 base at V and 7 bases at J, leaving 13 bases unmatched. This CDR3 region has 15 residues. The CDR3 reads CAWSARGPSGGEQYF. CDR3 nucleotides: TGTGCCTGGAGTGCAAGGGGGCCCTCCGGTGGGGAGCAGTACTTC.

The chain has TRBV6-5 and TRBJ2-7; 8 bases are shared with TRBD1. The CDR3 extends over 12 amino acids. Germline assignment: CDR1 MNHEY and CDR2 SVGAGI. J lost 6 bases, V lost 8 bases, and 6 bases had no gene match. The CDR3, as DNA: TGTGCCAGCCAGGGGGCAGGGGCCGAGCAGTACGTC. This codes for CASQGAGAEQYV.

The rearrangement uses TRBV27 and TRBJ1-2; TRBD1 matches 10 bases. In germline, CDR1 is MNHEY, CDR2 SMNVEV (reference sequence). The CDR3 consists of 14 residues. The V gene end was trimmed by 7 bases and the J gene end by 7 bases; junction bases not matched to a gene: 9. In DNA form, the CDR3 reads TGTGCCAGCACTAGAGCCGGGACAGGGGCTGGCTACACCTTC. Protein sequence: CASTRAGTGAGYTF.

This clone was observed a single time. The rearrangement uses TRBV27 and TRBJ1-2; no reliable D call. The CDR3 runs 15 residues. Trimming took 6 bases from V and 3 from J, leaving 17 bases between them. Germline V gene lookup returns CDR1 MNHEY and CDR2 SMNVEV (reference sequence). The CDR3, as DNA: TGTGCCAGCAGCACTACCGGCGGTGGCCACTATGGCTACACCTTC. Translation gives CASSTTGGGHYGYTF.

The DNA of the CDR3 is TGTGCCAGCAGTGGAGGGGGTTTGGAGGAGACCCAGTACTTC. It yields the protein CASSGGGLEETQYF. This chain connects TRBV2 to TRBJ2-5; maybe TRBD1 (6 bases). Germline CDR1 reads SNHLY; CDR2 reads FYNNEI. Trimming removed 4 bases from V and 5 bases from J, with 14 bases in between. The CDR3 runs 14 residues.

The chain is built from TRBV6-1 and TRBJ1-2, with a possible D match to TRBD1 (6 bases). The CDR3 consists of 15 residues. Per germline, CDR1 MNHNS and CDR2 SASEGT. Trimming removed 1 base at V and 5 bases at J, with 14 bases between. In DNA form, the CDR3 reads TGTGCCAGCAGTGAAGGGGCAGGGGCCAGATATGGCTACACCTTC. Its protein product is CASSEGAGARYGYTF.

The V gene is TRBV18, the J gene TRBJ2-5; possible D gene TRBD1, 6 bases. Germline V CDR1 and CDR2: KGHSH, LQKENI. Trimming took 5 bases from V and 5 from J, leaving 12 bases between them. The CDR3 has 13 residues. Here the CDR3 DNA reads TGTGCCAGCTCAGTACAGGGATATGAGACCCAGTACTTC. Translation gives CASSVQGYETQYF. Full variable domain (missing parts from reference TRBV18 and TRBJ2-5): NAGVMQNPRHLVRRRGQEARLRCSPMKGHSHVYWYRQLPEEGLKFMVYLQKENIIDESGMPKERFSAEFPKEGPSILRIQQVVRGDSAAYFCASSVQGYETQYFGPGTRLLVL.

This rearrangement joins TRBV5-5 to TRBJ1-1, with 10 positions matching TRBD1. Germline V gene lookup returns CDR1 SGHKS and CDR2 YYEKEE (reference sequence). This CDR3 has 16 amino acids. The J segment lost 2 bases and the V segment lost 5 bases, leaving 9 bases of the junction unmatched. CDR3 coding DNA: TGTGCCAGCAGTTCCGGGACAGGGGCGATAAACACTGAAGCTTTCTTT. Residues: CASSSGTGAINTEAFF.

The chain recombines TRBV21-1 with TRBJ2-4; TRBD2 is taken as the D call from the table, unchecked against the DNA. TRBV21-1 is shown as a pseudogene. The CDR3 loop spans 14 amino acids. The CDR3, as DNA: TGTGCCAGCACTCCGACTAGTATCCAAAACATTCAGTACTTC. It encodes CASTPTSIQNIQYF.

The V gene is TRBV28, the J gene TRBJ2-7; tentatively, D is TRBD1 (5 bases). The germline V gene encodes CDR1 MDHEN and CDR2 SYDVKM. V shed 11 bases and J shed 2 bases, with 13 bases lying between them. CDR3 length: 12 residues. The CDR3 loop is CASSGATYEQYV. The CDR3 DNA follows: TGTGCCTCATCTGGGGCTACCTACGAGCAGTACGTC.

This clone showed up just a few times. The CDR3 region has the DNA TGTGCCAGCAGCGCCGATGGGATTAGCGGGAGCAACTACGAGCAGTACTTC. This translates into CASSADGISGSNYEQYF. The V gene is TRBV9, the J gene TRBJ2-7; 9 nucleotides line up with TRBD2. The CDR3 spans 17 residues. The V segment lost 3 bases and the J segment 3 bases; nucleotides outside the gene matches: 13. Germline values: CDR1 SGDLS, CDR2 YYNGEE.

The rearrangement uses TRBV7-8 and TRBJ2-7, with 7 bases lining up with TRBD2. The CDR3 has 16 residues. The germline gives CDR1 SGHVS, CDR2 FQNEAQ. The J segment lost 2 bases and the V segment lost 5 bases, leaving 12 bases of the junction unmatched. The CDR3 nucleotides read TGTGCCAGCAGCCAAAAGTTTTGGGGAGGGACCTACGAGCAGTACTTC. It specifies CASSQKFWGGTYEQYF.

This rearrangement joins TRBV5-6 to TRBJ1-5; 10 nucleotides line up with TRBD1. The CDR3 is 16 amino acids. After removal of 4 bases from V and 7 bases from J, the junction contained 11 bases not matched to a gene. CDR1 is SGHDT and CDR2 is YYEEEE in the germline V gene. Written as DNA, the CDR3 is TGTGCCAGCAGCGTTAGGACAGGGGGAATTGAACAGCCCCAGCATTTT. Its translation: CASSVRTGGIEQPQHF.

The chain carries TRBV6-6 and TRBJ1-4; TRBD1 is a possible D gene (5 bases). This CDR3 is 16 amino acids long. Trimming took off 0 bases at V and 8 bases at J, with 16 bases between the two ends. The germline gives CDR1 MNHNY, CDR2 SVGAGI (reference sequence). This CDR3 is CASSYSKVTAKEKLFF. CDR3 nucleotide sequence: TGTGCCAGCAGTTACTCGAAAGTGACAGCCAAGGAAAAACTGTTTTTT.

The chain employs TRBV6-6 and TRBJ2-5, with D maybe TRBD1 (6 bases). Germline CDR1 MNHNY, CDR2 SVGAGI (reference sequence). This CDR3 has 12 residues. V lost 4 bases and J 4 bases, leaving 7 bases between the germline ends. The CDR3: CASSWTVETQYF. DNA for the CDR3: TGTGCCAGCAGTTGGACAGTAGAGACCCAGTACTTC.

The rearrangement uses TRBV4-2 and TRBJ1-5; 9 positions agree with TRBD1. The junction had 10 bases not matched to a gene; V was cut back by 0 bases and J by 4 bases. The CDR3 contains 18 residues. Germline CDR1 is LGHNA and CDR2 is YNFKEQ. DNA of the CDR3: TGTGCCAGCAGCCAAGATTGGGGACAGGGTAGCGGAAATCAGCCCCAGCATTTT. Translated: CASSQDWGQGSGNQPQHF.

The chain carries TRBV6-5 and TRBJ2-7, with a weak D call TRBD2 (6 bases). Trimming cost V 7 bases and J 0 bases, with 10 bases left between them. Germline V CDR1 and CDR2: MNHEY, SVGAGI. This CDR3 spans 13 amino acids. The CDR3 loop is CASTRESSYEQYF. The DNA of the CDR3 is TGTGCCAGCACTCGGGAGAGCTCCTACGAGCAGTACTTC.